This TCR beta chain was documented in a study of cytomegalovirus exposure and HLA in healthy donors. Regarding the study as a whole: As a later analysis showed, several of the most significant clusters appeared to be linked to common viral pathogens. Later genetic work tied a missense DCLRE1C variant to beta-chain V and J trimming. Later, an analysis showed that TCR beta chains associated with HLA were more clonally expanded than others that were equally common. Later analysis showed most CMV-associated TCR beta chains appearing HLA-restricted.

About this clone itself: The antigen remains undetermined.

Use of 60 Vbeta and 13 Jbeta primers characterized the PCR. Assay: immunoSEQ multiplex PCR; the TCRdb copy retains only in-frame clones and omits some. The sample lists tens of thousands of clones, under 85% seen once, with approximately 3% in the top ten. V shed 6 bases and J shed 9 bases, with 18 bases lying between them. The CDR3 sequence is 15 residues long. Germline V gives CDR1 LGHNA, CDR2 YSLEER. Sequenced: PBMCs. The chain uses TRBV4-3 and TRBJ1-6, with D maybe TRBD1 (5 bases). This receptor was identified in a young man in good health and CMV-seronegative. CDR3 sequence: CASRRAWGVVSPLHF. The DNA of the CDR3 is TGCGCCAGCAGACGCGCTTGGGGGGTGGTTTCACCCCTCCACTTT.